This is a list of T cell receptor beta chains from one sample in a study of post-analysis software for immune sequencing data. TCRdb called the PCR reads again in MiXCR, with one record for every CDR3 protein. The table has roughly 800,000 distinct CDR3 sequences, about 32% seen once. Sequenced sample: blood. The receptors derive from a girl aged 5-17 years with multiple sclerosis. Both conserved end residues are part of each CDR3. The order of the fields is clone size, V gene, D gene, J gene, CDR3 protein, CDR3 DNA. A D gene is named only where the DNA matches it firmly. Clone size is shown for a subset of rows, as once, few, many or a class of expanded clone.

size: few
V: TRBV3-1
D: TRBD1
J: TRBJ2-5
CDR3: CASSETGDQETQYF
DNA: TGTGCCAGCAGCGAGACAGGGGACCAAGAGACCCAGTACTTC

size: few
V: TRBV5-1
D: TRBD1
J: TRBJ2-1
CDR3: CASSPRQGNEQFF
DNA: TGCGCCAGCAGCCCACGACAGGGTAATGAGCAGTTCTTC

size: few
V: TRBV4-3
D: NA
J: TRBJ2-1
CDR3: CASSPGASYNEQFF
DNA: TGCGCCAGCAGCCCGGGGGCAAGCTACAATGAGCAGTTCTTC

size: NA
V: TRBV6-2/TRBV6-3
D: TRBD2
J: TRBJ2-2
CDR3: CASRTLAGVYRGTGELFF
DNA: TGTGCCAGCAGGACTCTAGCGGGAGTCTATCGTGGCACCGGGGAGCTGTTTTTT

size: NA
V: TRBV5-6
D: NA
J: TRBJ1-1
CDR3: CASSSSPTPNIEAFF
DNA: TGTGCCAGCAGCTCTTCTCCGACACCTAACATTGAAGCTTTCTTT

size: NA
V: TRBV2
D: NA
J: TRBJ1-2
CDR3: CASSPNRRTNYGYTF
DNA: TGTGCCAGCAGTCCCAATAGGCGGACTAACTATGGCTACACCTTC

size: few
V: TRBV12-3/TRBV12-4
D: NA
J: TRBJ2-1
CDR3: CASLGWDHSYNEQFF
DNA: TGTGCTAGCCTAGGGTGGGACCACAGTTACAATGAGCAGTTCTTC

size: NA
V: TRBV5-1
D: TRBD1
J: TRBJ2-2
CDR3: CASSLQGKDGELFF
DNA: TGCGCCAGCAGCTTACAGGGGAAGGACGGGGAGCTGTTTTTT

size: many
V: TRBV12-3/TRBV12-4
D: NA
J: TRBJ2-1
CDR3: CASSFGVQLYNEQFF
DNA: TGTGCCAGCAGTTTTGGTGTACAGTTATACAATGAGCAGTTCTTC

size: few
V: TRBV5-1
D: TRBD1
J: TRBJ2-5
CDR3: CASSSTTGGRETQYF
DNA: TGCGCCAGCAGTTCGACCACAGGGGGCCGGGAGACCCAGTACTTC

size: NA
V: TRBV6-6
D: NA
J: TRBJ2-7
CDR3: CASSHSRWGSSYEQYF
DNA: TGTGCCAGCAGTCACTCGAGGTGGGGCAGCTCCTACGAGCAGTACTTC

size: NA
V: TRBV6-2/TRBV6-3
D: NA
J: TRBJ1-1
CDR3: CASTHTQYTEAFF
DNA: TGTGCCAGCACCCACACCCAATACACTGAAGCTTTCTTT

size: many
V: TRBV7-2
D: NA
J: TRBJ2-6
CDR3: CASSLNGVVPGANVLTF
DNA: TGTGCCAGCAGCTTAAATGGTGTAGTTCCTGGGGCCAACGTCCTGACTTTC

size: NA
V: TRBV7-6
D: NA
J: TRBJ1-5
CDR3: CASSLNTGPVQPQHF
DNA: TGTGCCAGCAGCTTAAATACAGGTCCCGTGCAGCCCCAGCATTTT

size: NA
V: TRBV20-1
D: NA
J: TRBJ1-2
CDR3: CSARGWDTINTNYGYTF
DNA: TGCAGTGCTAGGGGCTGGGACACAATAAACACTAACTATGGCTACACCTTC

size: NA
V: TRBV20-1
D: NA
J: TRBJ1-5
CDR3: CSARDQLSNQPQHF
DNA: TGCAGTGCTAGAGATCAGCTTAGCAATCAGCCCCAGCATTTT

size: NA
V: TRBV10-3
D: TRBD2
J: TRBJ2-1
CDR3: CAISESGRPTGGNEQFF
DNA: TGTGCCATCAGTGAAAGCGGGAGACCCACGGGGGGCAATGAGCAGTTCTTC

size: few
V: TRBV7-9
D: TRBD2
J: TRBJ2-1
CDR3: CASSLKASGNEQFF
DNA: TGTGCCAGCAGCTTAAAGGCTAGCGGCAATGAGCAGTTCTTC

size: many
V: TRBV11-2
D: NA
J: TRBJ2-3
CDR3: CASSLDGARSTQYF
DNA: TGTGCCAGCAGCTTAGATGGCGCTAGATCGACGCAGTATTTT

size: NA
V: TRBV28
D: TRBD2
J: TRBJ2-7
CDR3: CASSTIAGLHYYEQYF
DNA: TGTGCCAGCAGTACGATAGCGGGGCTACATTACTACGAGCAGTACTTC

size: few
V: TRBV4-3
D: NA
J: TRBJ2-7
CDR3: CASSQDFAGLIYEQYF
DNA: TGCGCCAGCAGCCAAGATTTCGCCGGATTAATATACGAGCAGTACTTC

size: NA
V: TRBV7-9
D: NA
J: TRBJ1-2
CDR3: CASSDIGGVYGYTF
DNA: TGTGCCAGCAGCGACATTGGTGGTGTCTATGGCTACACCTTC

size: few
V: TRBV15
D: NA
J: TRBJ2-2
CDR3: CATSRDRRDTGELFF
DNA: TGTGCCACCAGCAGAGATCGGAGGGACACCGGGGAGTTGTTTTTT

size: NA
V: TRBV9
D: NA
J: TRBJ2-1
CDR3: CASGVDPGNEQFF
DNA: TGTGCCAGCGGAGTAGACCCAGGAAATGAGCAGTTCTTC

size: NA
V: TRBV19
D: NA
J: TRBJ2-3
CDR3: CASSTPGPPLDTQYF
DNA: TGTGCCAGTAGTACGCCGGGACCGCCTTTGGATACGCAGTATTTT

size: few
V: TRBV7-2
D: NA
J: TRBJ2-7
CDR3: CASSLGGENYEQYF
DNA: TGTGCCAGCAGCTTAGGTGGGGAGAACTACGAGCAGTACTTC

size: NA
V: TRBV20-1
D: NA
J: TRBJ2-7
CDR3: CSAERHPPPYEQYF
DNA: TGCAGTGCGGAAAGACACCCACCACCCTACGAGCAGTACTTC

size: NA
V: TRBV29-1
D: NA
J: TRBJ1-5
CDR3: CSVEEPGHSNQPQHF
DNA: TGCAGCGTTGAAGAACCGGGACACAGTAATCAGCCCCAGCATTTT

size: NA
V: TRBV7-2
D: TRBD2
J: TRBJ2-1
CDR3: CATLKAREGNEQFF
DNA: TGTGCCACCCTTAAGGCCAGGGAGGGCAATGAGCAGTTCTTC